This TCR beta chain was captured by sequencing in a study of early T cells in non-severe SARS-CoV-2 infection. Study context: The study sequenced bulk RNA from unsorted whole blood, with chains unpaired.

Study results and limitations: Anti-spike CD8 responses were favored by VDJdb matching, which missed private and CD4 specificities.

This clonotype was seen repeatedly, ten times or more. What it recognizes is unknown. Individual cDNA molecules carried attached unique molecular identifiers. MiXCR, applied by TCRdb to the 5' RACE reads, yields one record per CDR3 protein. The table has some 36,000 distinct CDR3 sequences, 5% to 6.5% seen once. The source is an adult who was a healthcare worker with PCR-confirmed SARS-CoV-2 infection or an uninfected control (not recorded which). The sequencing sample was made of whole blood.

CDR3 DNA: TGCGCCAGCAGCTTGGACAGGTCGCTGGAACTGTTTTTT. Its protein product is CASSLDRSLELFF. The gene calls are TRBV5-1 and TRBJ1-4, with D perhaps TRBD1 (5 bases). The CDR3 has 13 residues. V lost 0 bases and J 12 bases, leaving 12 bases between the germline ends. Per the germline V gene, CDR1 is SGHRS and CDR2 is YFSETQ.